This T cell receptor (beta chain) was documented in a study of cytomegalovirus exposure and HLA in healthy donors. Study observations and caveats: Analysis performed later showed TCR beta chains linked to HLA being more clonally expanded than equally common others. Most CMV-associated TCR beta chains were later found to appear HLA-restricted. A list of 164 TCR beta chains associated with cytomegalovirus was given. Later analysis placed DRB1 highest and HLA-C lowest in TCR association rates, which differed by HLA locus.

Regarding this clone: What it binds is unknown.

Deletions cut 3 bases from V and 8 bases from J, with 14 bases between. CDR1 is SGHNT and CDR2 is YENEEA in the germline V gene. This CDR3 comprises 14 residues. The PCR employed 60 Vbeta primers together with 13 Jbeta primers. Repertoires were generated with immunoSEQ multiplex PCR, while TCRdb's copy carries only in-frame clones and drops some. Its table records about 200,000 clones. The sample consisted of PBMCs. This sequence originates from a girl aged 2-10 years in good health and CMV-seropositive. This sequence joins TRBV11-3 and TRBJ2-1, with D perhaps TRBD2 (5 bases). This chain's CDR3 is CASSFGGFGDEQFF. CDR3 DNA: TGTGCCAGCAGCTTTGGCGGGTTTGGCGATGAGCAGTTCTTC.